This T cell receptor (beta chain) was profiled in a study of T cell responses to AZD1222 COVID-19 vaccine. The protocol was immunoSEQ multiplex PCR, while the TCRdb copy is restricted to in-frame clones and leaves out a portion. The sample lists around 80,000 clones, more than 85% occurring once. The study's findings and limits: Most donors were white British and more were female, and clonal diversity was possibly underestimated. AZD1222 recipients seropositive at baseline numbered only six.

Remarks on this clone: The antigen is not known. The sample holds other DNA sequences that translate to the same CDR3.

This CDR3 region has 12 residues. The V gene lost 0 bases and the J gene lost 5 bases, with 4 bases spanning the gap. CDR1 and CDR2 (germline): SGDLS, YYNGEE. Sequenced here: peripheral blood, sampled 28 days after the second AZD1222 dose. This TCR was sampled from an adult who received the AZD1222 COVID-19 vaccine. The chain links TRBV9 to TRBJ2-3; D gene unclear. The CDR3 nucleotides are TGTGCCAGCAGCGTAGGTGGAGATACGCAGTATTTT. Amino acids: CASSVGGDTQYF. Supplemented by reference TRBV9 and TRBJ2-3, the full variable domain reads DSGVTQTPKHLITATGQRVTLRCSPRSGDLSVYWYQQSLDQGLQFLIQYYNGEERAKGNILERFSAQQFPDLHSELNLSSLELGDSALYFCASSVGGDTQYFGPGTRLTVL.